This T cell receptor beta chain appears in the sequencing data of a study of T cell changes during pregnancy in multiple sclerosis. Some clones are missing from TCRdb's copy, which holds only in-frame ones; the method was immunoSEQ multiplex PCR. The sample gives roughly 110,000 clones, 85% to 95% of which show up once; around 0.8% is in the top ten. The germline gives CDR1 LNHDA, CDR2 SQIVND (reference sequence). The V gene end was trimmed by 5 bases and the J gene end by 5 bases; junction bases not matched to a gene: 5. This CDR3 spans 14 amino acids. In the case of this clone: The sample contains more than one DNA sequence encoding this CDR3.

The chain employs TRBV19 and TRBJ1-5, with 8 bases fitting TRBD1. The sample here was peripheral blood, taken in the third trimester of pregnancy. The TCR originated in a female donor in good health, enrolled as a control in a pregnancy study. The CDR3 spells CASSLTGGDQPQHF. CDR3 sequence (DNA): TGTGCCAGTAGTCTAACAGGGGGGGATCAGCCCCAGCATTTT.